Below, 27 T cell receptor beta chains from the same sample are listed, as sequenced in a study of cytomegalovirus exposure and HLA in healthy donors. PCR was performed using 60 Vbeta and 13 Jbeta primers. Method: immunoSEQ multiplex PCR; TCRdb's copy keeps in-frame clones and lacks some. This sample yields some 270,000 clones, of which 75% to 85% are seen a single time; about 0.29% belongs to the top ten. The sample comprised PBMCs. Receptors were obtained from a girl aged 2-10 years in good health and CMV-seronegative.

The chain couples TRBV7-8 to TRBJ2-5; 11 bases are shared with TRBD2. There are 18 residues in the CDR3. V shed 5 bases, J shed 2 bases, and the junction held 13 bases outside the gene matches. CDR1 is SGHVS and CDR2 is FQNEAQ in the germline V gene. Written as DNA, the CDR3 is TGTGCCAGCAGCCCCCACCGCCTGGGACTAGCGGCACAAGAGACCCAGTACTTC. Translation: CASSPHRLGLAAQETQYF.

The table lists this clone with a count of one. The J gene is TRBJ1-1, the V gene TRBV27; D is possibly TRBD1 (6 bases). V lost 6 bases to trimming and J lost 1 base, with 18 bases between them. This CDR3 contains 16 residues. CDR1 and CDR2 (germline): MNHEY, SMNVEV (reference sequence). The chain's CDR3 is CASRDSSESRNTEAFF. CDR3 bases: TGTGCCAGCAGGGACAGCTCCGAATCCAGGAACACTGAAGCTTTCTTT.

Details on this clone: This CDR3 is also generated by other DNA sequences in the sample. The chain has TRBV5-4 and TRBJ2-7; 10 bases match TRBD1. The CDR3 has 13 residues. Germline assignment: CDR1 SGHNT and CDR2 YYREEE (reference sequence). With V trimmed by 4 bases and J by 3 bases, 1 base remained unmatched. The CDR3 spells CASSRDRGYEQYF. DNA for the CDR3: TGTGCCAGCAGCAGGGACAGGGGCTACGAGCAGTACTTC.

This chain links TRBV28 with TRBJ1-5, with TRBD1 matching 8 bases. Germline CDR1 MDHEN, CDR2 SYDVKM. V gave up 5 bases and J gave up 2 bases; unmatched junction bases: 11. The length of the CDR3 is 17 residues. The CDR3 region is CASSIADRVWGNQPQHF. DNA for the CDR3: TGTGCCAGCAGTATCGCGGACAGGGTTTGGGGCAATCAGCCCCAGCATTTT.

As concerns this clone: At one end the junction does not follow the germline gene, possibly because of a read error. The V and J genes are TRBV5-1 and TRBJ2-3; 10 bases fit TRBD2. There are 16 residues in the CDR3. Germline CDR1 SGHRS, CDR2 YFSETQ. The CDR3 here is CASSLESGGVPDKQYF. The DNA of the CDR3 is TGCGCCAGCAGCTTGGAGAGCGGGGGGGTTCCAGATAAGCAGTATTTT.

V gene TRBV28 combines with J gene TRBJ1-1; D remains ambiguous. The germline V gene has CDR1 MDHEN and CDR2 SYDVKM. V lost 3 bases and J lost 4, with 9 bases in between. CDR3 length equals 13 residues. CDR3 coding DNA: TGTGCCAGCAGTTTTTCTTCGGGCACTGAAGCTTTCTTT. This sequence encodes CASSFSSGTEAFF.

The rearrangement uses TRBV18 and TRBJ1-3; 9 bases are shared with TRBD1. From germline, CDR1 is KGHSH and CDR2 LQKENI. J lost 1 base, V lost 4 bases, and 2 bases had no gene match. This CDR3 comprises 15 residues. CDR3 protein: CASSRDRASGNTIYF. In DNA, the CDR3 is TGTGCCAGCTCACGGGACAGGGCATCTGGAAACACCATATATTTT.

This clone was detected once. The chain joins TRBV5-5 to TRBJ1-1; tentative D call: TRBD1 (5 bases). The CDR3 contains 14 residues. CDR1 and CDR2 from the germline V gene are SGHKS and YYEKEE (reference sequence). V gave up 0 bases and J gave up 0 bases, with 6 bases separating them. CDR3 nucleotides: TGTGCCAGCAGCTTGGAAGGGGTGAACACTGAAGCTTTCTTT. It encodes CASSLEGVNTEAFF.

The CDR3 bases are TGTGCCAGCAGTGCCGGGGACAGGGGCCGCGAAGCTTTCTTT. It translates to CASSAGDRGREAFF. The chain recombines TRBV28 with TRBJ1-1; 10 nucleotides agree with TRBD1. This CDR3 is 14 amino acids long. J gave up 8 bases and V 5 bases, and 8 bases lay outside the gene matches. CDR1 is MDHEN and CDR2 is SYDVKM in the germline V gene.

The chain couples TRBV4-2 to TRBJ2-7; D is perhaps TRBD1 (6 bases). Germline V lookup: CDR1 LGHNA, CDR2 YNFKEQ. V shed 4 bases and J shed 3 bases, with 19 bases lying between them. This CDR3 region has 16 residues. The CDR3 nucleotides read TGTGCCAGCAGCCCCTCGCCTCGGGGACACCTCTACGAGCAGTACTTC. Amino acid sequence: CASSPSPRGHLYEQYF.

The CDR3 loop is CASSLTVGQGAYEQYF. The CDR3 nucleotides are TGTGCCAGCAGCTTAACTGTCGGTCAGGGGGCCTACGAGCAGTACTTC. V is TRBV7-8 and J is TRBJ2-7; 7 nucleotides match TRBD1. Germline CDR1 reads SGHVS; CDR2 reads FQNEAQ. This CDR3 has 16 amino acids. V lost 2 bases and J lost 2; bases outside the gene matches: 9.

The chain combines TRBV23-1 with TRBJ2-1; weak D call: TRBD1 (6 bases). TRBV23-1 is noted as an ORF with a role that remains uncertain. The CDR3 loop spans 17 amino acids. The V and J ends lost 0 bases and 5 bases respectively, with 17 bases between them. The CDR3 region has the DNA TGCGCCAGCAGTCAATCGGTCAGGGGCGCGTCTCACAATGAGCAGTTCTTC. Translated: CASSQSVRGASHNEQFF.

This clone turned up a few times. The chain couples TRBV28 to TRBJ1-1, with D perhaps matching TRBD1 (6 bases). The CDR3 covers 14 residues. CDR1 is MDHEN, CDR2 SYDVKM, per germline. V was trimmed by 2 bases and J by 7 bases, leaving 14 bases between them. CDR3 bases: TGTGCCAGCAGTTTACCGGGGGGCGTCGGTGAAGCTTTCTTT. Translation gives CASSLPGGVGEAFF.

V usage is TRBV28 and J usage is TRBJ2-7; D is unclear. Trimming took off 1 base at V and 0 bases at J, with 10 bases between the two ends. The CDR3 runs 15 residues. The germline gives CDR1 MDHEN, CDR2 SYDVKM. DNA of the CDR3: TGTGCCAGCAGTTTATTGTCCTACTCCTCCTACGAGCAGTACTTC. Amino acids: CASSLLSYSSYEQYF.

V gene TRBV5-1 combines with J gene TRBJ2-7; the match to TRBD1 covers 7 bases. The CDR3 is made up of 15 amino acids. Germline CDR1 and CDR2: SGHRS and YFSETQ. J gave up 3 bases and V 4 bases, and 10 bases lay outside the gene matches. The CDR3 DNA sequence: TGCGCCAGCAGCGTTGGTGACAGGGTTGGCTACGAGCAGTACTTC. Translated: CASSVGDRVGYEQYF.

The J gene is TRBJ1-5, the V gene TRBV30, with 9 positions matching TRBD1. Trimming cost V 2 bases and J 5 bases; bases outside gene matches: 7. Germline loops: CDR1 GTSNPN, CDR2 SVGIG (reference sequence). The CDR3 spans 15 residues. CDR3: CAWSQLQGADQPQHF. CDR3 in DNA: TGTGCCTGGAGTCAACTACAGGGGGCCGATCAGCCCCAGCATTTT.

The gene calls are TRBV12-5 and TRBJ1-1; 7 bases are a match to TRBD1. V trimming: 7 bases; J trimming: 1 base; junction bases outside the gene matches: 12. The CDR3 runs 16 residues. Germline CDR1 and CDR2: LGHNT and FRNRAP. The CDR3 spells CASAPFGDSRNTEAFF. Here the CDR3 DNA reads TGTGCTAGTGCCCCCTTCGGGGACAGCCGGAACACTGAAGCTTTCTTT. Using reference TRBV12-5 and TRBJ1-1 for the parts outside the CDR3, the full variable domain is DARVTQTPRHKVTEMGQEVTMRCQPILGHNTVFWYRQTMMQGLELLAYFRNRAPLDDSGMPKDRFSAEMPDATLATLKIQPSEPRDSAVYFCASAPFGDSRNTEAFFGQGTRLTVV.

The V call is TRBV10-3, the J call TRBJ2-3; 8 bases align to TRBD2. The CDR3 is 17 residues long. J lost 2 bases, V lost 0 bases, and 7 bases had no gene match. The germline V gene encodes CDR1 ENHRY and CDR2 SYGVKD. DNA of the CDR3: TGTGCCATCAGTGAGTCCGAAAGCGGGGGCCTCACAGATACGCAGTATTTT. This encodes CAISESESGGLTDTQYF.

This clone was observed a single time. The chain couples TRBV7-3 to TRBJ2-7, with 9 bases matching TRBD2. This CDR3 region has 19 residues. Germline lookup yields CDR1 SGHTA and CDR2 FQGTGA. The V and J ends lost 2 bases and 3 bases, in that order; junction bases with no gene match: 17. The CDR3 protein is CASSLRLFSRAGGVYEQYF. The CDR3 bases are TGTGCCAGCAGCTTACGCCTCTTTTCGCGAGCGGGAGGCGTCTACGAGCAGTACTTC.

The V and J genes are TRBV9 and TRBJ2-6, with a weak D call TRBD2 (6 bases). Trimming shortened V by 0 bases and J by 0 bases, and 16 bases separated the two germline ends. This CDR3 is 19 amino acids long. Per the germline V gene, CDR1 is SGDLS and CDR2 is YYNGEE. The CDR3 DNA sequence: TGTGCCAGCAGCGTAGACCCGGGACTCAGATTCTCTGGGGCCAACGTCCTGACTTTC. Residues: CASSVDPGLRFSGANVLTF.

This chain links TRBV10-3 with TRBJ2-7; 7 bases are shared with TRBD2. The CDR3 loop spans 13 amino acids. The ends lost 7 bases at V and 3 bases at J; junction bases unmatched: 6. CDR1 is ENHRY and CDR2 is SYGVKD in the germline V gene. The CDR3 is CAIKGGTNYEQYF. CDR3 bases: TGTGCCATCAAGGGCGGGACTAACTACGAGCAGTACTTC.

V usage is TRBV9 and J usage is TRBJ2-1; D is uncertain. The CDR3 consists of 12 residues. Germline lookup yields CDR1 SGDLS and CDR2 YYNGEE. V dropped 3 bases and J dropped 4 bases, with 5 bases sitting between them. The CDR3 sequence: CASSDGYNEQFF. In nucleotides, the CDR3 is TGTGCCAGCAGCGACGGGTACAATGAGCAGTTCTTC.

The chain carries TRBV29-1 and TRBJ2-1, with 9 bases aligning to TRBD2. This CDR3 spans 16 amino acids. The ends lost 1 base at V and 8 bases at J; junction bases unmatched: 12. Germline lookup yields CDR1 SQVTM and CDR2 ANQGSEA. The CDR3 DNA sequence: TGCAGCGTTGAAGGTCCTGGCGGGGGGGCTGTCGATGAGCAGTTCTTC. It translates to CSVEGPGGGAVDEQFF.

This clone came up a few times. J is TRBJ1-5 and V is TRBV19; tentatively, D is TRBD1 (6 bases). CDR1 is LNHDA, CDR2 SQIVND, per germline (reference sequence). The CDR3 totals 15 residues. Between the trimmed V and J ends, which lost 6 bases and 0 bases, there was a span of 12 bases. The CDR3 DNA sequence: TGTGCCAGTAGCACCAGAGGGGGTAGCAATCAGCCCCAGCATTTT. Translating it yields CASSTRGGSNQPQHF.

As concerns this clone: A read error may account for a junction end that differs from germline. This sequence joins TRBV5-1 and TRBJ2-1; the match to TRBD1 covers 7 bases. CDR1 and CDR2 from the germline V gene are SGHRS and YFSETQ. The CDR3 loop spans 13 amino acids. The CDR3 nucleotides are TGCGCCAGCAGCTTGGGCCCGGCGGCAGGGGGAATCTTC. This codes for CASSLGPAAGGIF.

The chain employs TRBV10-2 and TRBJ2-7; the D gene is possibly TRBD2 (6 bases). CDR1 and CDR2 from the germline V gene are WSHSY and SAAADI. The V end lost 5 bases, the J end lost 4 bases, and 15 bases lay between the germline ends. The CDR3 totals 14 residues. The CDR3 sequence is CASSSGAGFYEQYF. CDR3 coding DNA: TGCGCCAGCAGTAGCGGAGCGGGTTTTTACGAGCAGTACTTC.

This clone appeared a single time. The chain joins TRBV27 to TRBJ2-3; 11 bases agree with TRBD2. Germline values: CDR1 MNHEY, CDR2 SMNVEV (reference sequence). The CDR3 runs 20 residues. V was clipped by 3 bases and J by 2 bases; unmatched bases: 16. In DNA form, the CDR3 reads TGTGCCAGCAGTTTTTGGGCGTCCCCCGGGACTAGCGGATACACAGATACGCAGTATTTT. Protein product: CASSFWASPGTSGYTDTQYF.